This T cell receptor beta chain was profiled in a study of T cells in Graves' hyperthyroidism and ophthalmopathy. Researchers amplified the TCR beta CDR3 regions from RNA transcripts. HTBI primers were used for first-round RT-PCR of the TCR CDR3. MiXCR was run by TCRdb on the multiplex PCR reads, yielding one entry per CDR3 protein. The sample yields about 350,000 distinct CDR3 sequences, about 18% seen once. This clonotype was seen a handful of times. Sequencing was performed on blood. The receptor's source is a woman under 30 with Graves' hyperthyroidism.

The CDR3 sequence is CASSPGDSSTDTQYF. CDR3 coding DNA: TGTGCCAGCTCACCAGGGGACTCTAGCACAGATACGCAGTATTTT. V gene TRBV18 combines with J gene TRBJ2-3, with D possibly matching TRBD2 (6 bases). V was trimmed by 2 bases and J by 0 bases, leaving 9 bases between them. This CDR3 is 15 amino acids long. CDR1 KGHSH and CDR2 LQKENI come from the germline V gene.